Listed here are 17 T cell receptor beta chains from one sample, sequenced in a study of T-cell reconstitution after alpha-beta-depleted transplantation in children. A library of TCRbeta sequences, prepared with unique molecular identifiers, was generated. In TCRdb, the PCR reads were re-called with MiXCR into one record per CDR3 protein. The sample records 200,000 to 250,000 distinct CDR3 sequences, 8% to 10% being singletons. The material was PBMCs from the stem cell graft donor, obtained from the stem cell graft. Receptors originate from a human donor who donated a stem cell graft to a child with acute lymphoblastic leukemia.

The V call is TRBV5-1, the J call TRBJ2-1, with 13 bases matching TRBD2. Germline CDR1 SGHRS, CDR2 YFSETQ. The CDR3 covers 16 residues. Germline trimming cut 3 bases from V and 1 base from J; bases unmatched to any gene: 1. Here the CDR3 reads CASSWTSGGSYNEQFF. The CDR3 bases are TGCGCCAGCAGCTGGACTAGCGGGGGATCCTACAATGAGCAGTTCTTC.

This clonotype has a count of ten or more. The V call is TRBV21-1, the J call TRBJ2-3; the listed D gene, TRBD1, was not tested against the DNA. TRBV21-1 is recorded as a pseudogene. The CDR3 is made up of 17 amino acids. Here the CDR3 DNA reads TGTGCCAGCAGCAACTTGAGCGGGGGCTTGCTTGAGGATACGCAGTATTTT. Residues: CASSNLSGGLLEDTQYF.

The chain employs TRBV10-3 and TRBJ2-7; 8 nucleotides match TRBD2. Germline V gene data show CDR1 as ENHRY and CDR2 as SYGVKD. V trimming: 7 bases; J trimming: 3 bases; junction bases outside the gene matches: 5. This CDR3 has 13 amino acids. CDR3 region: CAIKQGLDYEQYF. The CDR3 DNA is TGTGCCATCAAGCAGGGACTAGACTACGAGCAGTACTTC.

The chain links TRBV12-3 or TRBV12-4 to TRBJ1-2, with 8 bases that match TRBD1. This CDR3 is 16 amino acids long. Trimming took 4 bases from V and 2 from J; bases not matched to a gene: 9. CDR3 bases: TGTGCCAGCAGTTGGGCCAGGGGGCCCCTAAACTATGGCTACACCTTC. The encoded protein is CASSWARGPLNYGYTF.

The CDR3 reads CASIGGAPGRWNTEAFF. CDR3 nucleotide sequence: TGTGCCAGCATTGGGGGGGCTCCGGGACGCTGGAACACTGAAGCTTTCTTT. The chain carries TRBV27 and TRBJ1-1, with D perhaps matching TRBD1 (6 bases). CDR3 length: 17 amino acids. V lost 7 bases, J lost 1 base, and 22 bases lay in between. Germline CDR1 reads MNHEY; CDR2 reads SMNVEV (reference sequence).

The CDR3 sequence: CASSLPGYAAEAFF. CDR3 sequence (DNA): TGTGCCAGCAGCCTTCCGGGATATGCCGCTGAAGCTTTCTTT. V gene TRBV14 combines with J gene TRBJ1-1; D is unresolved. This CDR3 region has 14 residues. Germline-derived CDR1 and CDR2 are SGHDN and FVKESK. Trimming shortened V by 4 bases and J by 6 bases, and 15 bases separated the two germline ends.

J is TRBJ1-5 and V is TRBV20-1; perhaps TRBD1 as D (5 bases). The CDR3 totals 14 residues. Germline CDR1 DFQATT, CDR2 SNEGSKA (reference sequence). With 4 bases removed from V and 7 bases from J, the gap between germline ends came to 17 bases. The CDR3 coding sequence is TGCAGTGCTAAGGGACCGGGCGGAGGACAGCCCCAGCATTTT. Protein: CSAKGPGGGQPQHF.

The table lists this clonotype with many counts. This chain connects TRBV5-1 to TRBJ2-3, with unresolved D. The length of the CDR3 is 13 residues. V was trimmed by 1 base and J by 4 bases, leaving 7 bases between them. The germline CDR1 and CDR2 sequences are SGHRS and YFSETQ. The CDR3, as DNA: TGCGCCAGCAGCTTGAACTGGGCAGATACGCAGTATTTT. Residues: CASSLNWADTQYF.

This clonotype showed up many times. The V gene is TRBV29-1, the J gene TRBJ2-7, with D perhaps TRBD2 (7 bases). The CDR3 length is 11 residues. Germline lookup yields CDR1 SQVTM and CDR2 ANQGSEA. Trimming took 3 bases from V and 6 from J, leaving 9 bases between them. The DNA for the CDR3 is TGCAGCGTTGAGGGAGGGGGCGAGCAGTACTTC. Protein sequence: CSVEGGGEQYF.

V usage is TRBV3-1 and J usage is TRBJ2-1; D gene uncertain. The germline CDR1 and CDR2 sequences are LGHDT and YNNKEL (reference sequence). The CDR3 loop spans 17 amino acids. Trimming took off 0 bases at V and 3 bases at J, with 15 bases between the two ends. The CDR3 here is CASSQDSSLPSYNEQFF. CDR3 DNA: TGTGCCAGCAGCCAAGATTCAAGCCTCCCAAGCTACAATGAGCAGTTCTTC.

This clonotype was found many times. A read error may account for a junction end that differs from germline. The chain couples TRBV12-3 or TRBV12-4 to TRBJ2-2; no definite D call. The CDR3 covers 14 residues. CDR3 residues: CASSIASGTGELFF. CDR3 coding DNA: TGTGCCAGCAGTATAGCCTCGGGCACCGGGGAGCTGTTTTTT.

This clonotype was seen more than once but under ten times. This chain joins TRBV7-8 and TRBJ2-7; no clear D gene. The CDR3 spans 13 residues. The germline V gene encodes CDR1 SGHVS and CDR2 FQNEAQ. V shed 1 base and J shed 4 bases, with 8 bases lying between them. The CDR3 bases are TGTGCCAGCAGCTTAGGGACCATTTACGAGCAGTACTTC. This codes for CASSLGTIYEQYF.

This clonotype was counted only a few times. This chain connects TRBV4-2 to TRBJ2-1; the match to TRBD1 covers 12 bases. There are 15 residues in the CDR3. The J segment lost 7 bases and the V segment lost 3 bases, leaving 4 bases of the junction unmatched. CDR1 is LGHNA and CDR2 is YNFKEQ in the germline V gene. The DNA for the CDR3 is TGTGCCAGCAGCCAGGGGACAGGGGGCTCGAATGAGCAGTTCTTC. Translated: CASSQGTGGSNEQFF.

This clonotype was counted many times. The rearrangement links TRBV15 to TRBJ2-7, with unresolved D. V was trimmed by 2 bases and J by 3 bases, leaving 8 bases between them. Germline V gene data show CDR1 as LNHNV and CDR2 as YYDKDF (reference sequence). This CDR3 has 13 residues. DNA of the CDR3: TGTGCCACCAGCAGACAGAGAGACTACGAGCAGTACTTC. It is translated as CATSRQRDYEQYF.

Written as DNA, the CDR3 is TGTGCCAGCAGACAAGCGGGACAGGAGGGCGGTGAGCAGTTCTTC. Its translation: CASRQAGQEGGEQFF. The chain carries TRBV7-9 and TRBJ2-1; perhaps TRBD1 as D (8 bases). Germline V gene data show CDR1 as SEHNR and CDR2 as FQNEAQ (reference sequence). V lost 6 bases and J lost 9, with 21 bases in between. The length of the CDR3 is 15 residues.

This clonotype appeared many times. The gene calls are TRBV7-2 and TRBJ2-1; D not certain. The CDR3 spans 13 residues. V was shortened by 2 bases and J by 8 bases, with 10 bases between the two germline ends. The germline V gene encodes CDR1 SGHTA and CDR2 FQGNSA. The CDR3 sequence: CASSLPLRDEQFF. CDR3 nucleotides: TGTGCCAGCAGCTTACCACTCCGGGATGAGCAGTTCTTC. Drawing the rest from reference TRBV7-2 and TRBJ2-1, the complete variable domain is GAGVSQSPSNKVTEKGKDVELRCDPISGHTALYWYRQSLGQGLEFLIYFQGNSAPDKSGLPSDRFSAERTGGSVSTLTIQRTQQEDSAVYLCASSLPLRDEQFFGPGTRLTVL.

This clonotype was counted many times. J is TRBJ1-1 and V is TRBV29-1; D gene ambiguous. V was cut by 5 bases and J by 0 bases, with 7 bases left in between. Germline values: CDR1 SQVTM, CDR2 ANQGSEA. CDR3 length equals 12 residues. CDR3: CSVWAMNTEAFF. Here the CDR3 DNA reads TGCAGCGTTTGGGCCATGAACACTGAAGCTTTCTTT.